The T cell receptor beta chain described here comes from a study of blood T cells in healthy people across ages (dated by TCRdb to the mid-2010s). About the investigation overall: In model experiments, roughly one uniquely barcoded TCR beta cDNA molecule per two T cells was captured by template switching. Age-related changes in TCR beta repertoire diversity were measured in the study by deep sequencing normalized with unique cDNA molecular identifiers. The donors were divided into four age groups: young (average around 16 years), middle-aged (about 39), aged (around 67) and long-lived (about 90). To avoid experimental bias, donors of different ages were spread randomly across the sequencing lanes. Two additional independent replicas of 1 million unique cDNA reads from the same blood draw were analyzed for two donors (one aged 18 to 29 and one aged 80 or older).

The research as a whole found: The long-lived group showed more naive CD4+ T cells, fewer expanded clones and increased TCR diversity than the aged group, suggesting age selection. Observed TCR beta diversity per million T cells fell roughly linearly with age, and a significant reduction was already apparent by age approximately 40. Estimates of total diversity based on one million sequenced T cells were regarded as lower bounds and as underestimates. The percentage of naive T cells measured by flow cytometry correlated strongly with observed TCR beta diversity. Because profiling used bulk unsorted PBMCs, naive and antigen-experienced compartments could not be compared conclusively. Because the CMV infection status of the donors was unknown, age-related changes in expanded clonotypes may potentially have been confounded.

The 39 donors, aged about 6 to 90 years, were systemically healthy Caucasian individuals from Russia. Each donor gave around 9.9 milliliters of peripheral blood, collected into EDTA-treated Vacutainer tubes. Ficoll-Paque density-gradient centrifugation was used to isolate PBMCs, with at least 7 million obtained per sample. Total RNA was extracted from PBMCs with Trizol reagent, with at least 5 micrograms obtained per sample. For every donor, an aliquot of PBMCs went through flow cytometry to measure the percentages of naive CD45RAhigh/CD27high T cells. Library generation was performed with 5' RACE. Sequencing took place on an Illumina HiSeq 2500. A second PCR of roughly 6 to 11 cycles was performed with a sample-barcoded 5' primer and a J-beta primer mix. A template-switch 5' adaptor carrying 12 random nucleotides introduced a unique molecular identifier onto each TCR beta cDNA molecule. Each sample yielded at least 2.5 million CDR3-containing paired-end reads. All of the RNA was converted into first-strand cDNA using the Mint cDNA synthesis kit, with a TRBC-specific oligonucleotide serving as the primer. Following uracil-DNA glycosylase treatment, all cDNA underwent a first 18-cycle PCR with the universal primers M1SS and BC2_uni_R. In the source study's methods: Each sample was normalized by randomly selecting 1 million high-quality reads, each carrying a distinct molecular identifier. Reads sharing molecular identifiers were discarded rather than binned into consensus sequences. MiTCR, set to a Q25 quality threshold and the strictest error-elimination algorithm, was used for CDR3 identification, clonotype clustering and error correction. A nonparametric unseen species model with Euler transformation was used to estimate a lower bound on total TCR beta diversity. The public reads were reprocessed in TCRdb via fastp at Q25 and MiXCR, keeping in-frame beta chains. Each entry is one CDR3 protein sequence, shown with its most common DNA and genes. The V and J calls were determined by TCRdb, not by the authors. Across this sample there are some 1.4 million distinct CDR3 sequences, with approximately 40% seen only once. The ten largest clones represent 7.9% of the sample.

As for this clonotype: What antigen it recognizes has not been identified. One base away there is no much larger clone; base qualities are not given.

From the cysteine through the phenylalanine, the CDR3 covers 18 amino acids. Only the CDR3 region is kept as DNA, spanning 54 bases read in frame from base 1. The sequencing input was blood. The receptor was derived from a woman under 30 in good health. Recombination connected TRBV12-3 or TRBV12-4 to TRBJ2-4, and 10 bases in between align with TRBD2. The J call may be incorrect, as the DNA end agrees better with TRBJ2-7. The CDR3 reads CASSPISGLAELPYEQYF. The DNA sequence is TGTGCCAGCAGCCCTATCTCCGGACTAGCGGAGCTTCCCTACGAGCAGTACTTC.